This T cell receptor beta chain was obtained from a study of blood T cell repertoires in COVID-19. On the study more broadly: Material from acute and convalescent COVID-19 was sourced from the United States, Italy and Spain. PBMCs, B-cell-depleted T cells, or T cells were the source of the cDNA or gDNA that made up the material.

In the source study's methods: By means of reference gene primer amplification, nucleated cell counts were estimated. TCRdb's copy holds only in-frame clones and misses some; the assay was immunoSEQ multiplex PCR. Clonal size and the V and J genes are those of that table, whereas D and trimming came from the DNA. The sample holds about 69,000 clones; 75% to 85% are singletons and the top ten take over 45%. V was shortened by 1 base and J by 6 bases, with 15 bases between the two germline ends. Germline V gene lookup returns CDR1 SGHTA and CDR2 FQGNSA. The CDR3 length is 15 residues. This sequence was found in a human donor in a cohort sampled during active COVID-19. This sequence joins TRBV7-2 and TRBJ1-2, with D possibly TRBD1 on 6 matching bases. The sample taken for sequencing was peripheral blood. CDR3 in amino acids: CASSLGRYREDGYTF. Written as DNA, the CDR3 is TGTGCCAGCAGCTTAGGGAGGTACAGGGAAGATGGCTACACCTTC.